The 21 T cell receptor beta chains below all came from one sample that was sequenced in a study of blood T cell repertoires in COVID-19. Repertoires were generated with immunoSEQ multiplex PCR, while TCRdb's copy carries only in-frame clones and drops some. Among 95,000 or so clones listed, about 90% were seen once. Sequenced: peripheral blood. The receptors were gathered from a human donor in a cohort sampled during active COVID-19.

The chain is built from TRBV4-2 and TRBJ1-5, with D uncertain. The germline V and J ends were trimmed by 6 bases and 1 base, with 7 bases remaining between them. The CDR3 totals 13 residues. CDR1 and CDR2 from the germline V gene are LGHNA and YNFKEQ. The CDR3 bases are TGTGCCAGCAGGTCTGAGAGCAATCAGCCCCAGCATTTT. This codes for CASRSESNQPQHF.

The chain joins TRBV19 to TRBJ1-1; D is perhaps TRBD1 (6 bases). Per the germline V gene, CDR1 is LNHDA and CDR2 is SQIVND (reference sequence). CDR3 size: 13 residues. V lost 10 bases, J lost 4 bases, and 16 bases lay in between. The CDR3 here is CATSRGDGTEAFF. DNA of the CDR3: TGTGCCACCTCCAGGGGAGACGGCACTGAAGCTTTCTTT. Full variable domain (outside the CDR3, taken from reference TRBV19 and TRBJ1-1): DGGITQSPKYLFRKEGQNVTLSCEQNLNHDAMYWYRQDPGQGLRLIYYSQIVNDFQKGDIAEGYSVSREKKESFPLTVTSAQKNPTAFYLCATSRGDGTEAFFGQGTRLTVV.

The V call is TRBV6-4, the J call TRBJ2-2; D perhaps matches TRBD2 (6 bases). V was pared by 6 bases and J by 5 bases, with 13 bases between. Looked up from germline, CDR1 is MRHNA and CDR2 is SNTAGT. The CDR3 is made up of 14 amino acids. CDR3 region: CASREPGGTGELFF. The CDR3 region has the DNA TGTGCCAGCAGAGAGCCCGGGGGAACCGGGGAGCTGTTTTTT.

The rearrangement joins TRBV12-3 or TRBV12-4 to TRBJ1-1, with D possibly TRBD1 on 6 matching bases. V lost 5 bases and J 9 bases, leaving 16 bases between the germline ends. The CDR3 is 13 residues long. The CDR3 is CASSLDRRTQAFF. As DNA, the CDR3 is TGTGCCAGCAGTCTGGACAGAAGGACACAAGCTTTCTTT.

The CDR3 loop is CASGRGSSGGQGEQFF. In DNA, the CDR3 is TGTGCCAGCGGCCGGGGGTCTAGCGGGGGCCAGGGTGAGCAGTTCTTC. This chain links TRBV5-6 with TRBJ2-1, with 10 bases aligning to TRBD2. The germline gives CDR1 SGHDT, CDR2 YYEEEE. Trimming at V came to 7 bases and at J to 9 bases, leaving 16 bases not matched to a gene. The length of the CDR3 is 16 residues.

The chain is built from TRBV3-1 (or the pseudogene TRBV3-2) and TRBJ1-4; the D gene is possibly TRBD1 (5 bases). The CDR3 is 17 amino acids. Trimming took off 3 bases at V and 8 bases at J, with 22 bases between the two ends. CDR1 LGHDT and CDR2 YNNKEL come from the germline V gene (reference sequence). CDR3 residues: CASSHPPGVRGMEKLFF. CDR3 DNA: TGTGCCAGCAGCCACCCCCCGGGGGTCCGAGGAATGGAAAAACTGTTTTTT.

The CDR3 DNA reads as TGTGCCAGCGGGTCGTCCCCGGGACAAAGCTCCTACAATGAGCAGTTCTTC. Amino acids: CASGSSPGQSSYNEQFF. The chain combines TRBV28 with TRBJ2-1, with D perhaps matching TRBD1 (6 bases). Trimming took 8 bases from V and 0 from J, leaving 20 bases between them. Germline values: CDR1 MDHEN, CDR2 SYDVKM. The CDR3 is made up of 17 amino acids.

This clone was observed a single time. The chain uses TRBV19 and TRBJ2-5; TRBD1 might be the D (6 bases). Germline CDR1 and CDR2: LNHDA and SQIVND (reference sequence). This CDR3 comprises 15 residues. V lost 2 bases and J 0 bases, leaving 10 bases between the germline ends. In DNA form, the CDR3 reads TGTGCCAGTAGTATAACACAGGGAAACCAAGAGACCCAGTACTTC. Encoded protein: CASSITQGNQETQYF.

The sample holds one count of this clone. V and J are TRBV6-2 or TRBV6-3 and TRBJ2-3, with D possibly being TRBD2 (5 bases). V was pared by 4 bases and J by 1 base, with 18 bases between. This CDR3 is built from 17 residues. The germline V gene encodes CDR1 MNHEY and CDR2 SVGEGT. The CDR3 is CASSSTAPVGGTDTQYF. The DNA for the CDR3 is TGTGCCAGCAGTTCCACAGCACCTGTCGGGGGCACAGATACGCAGTATTTT.

This chain connects TRBV20-1 to TRBJ1-5; a weak D match, TRBD1 (6 bases). Germline V gene lookup returns CDR1 DFQATT and CDR2 SNEGSKA (reference sequence). Between the trimmed V and J ends, which lost 3 bases and 6 bases, there was a span of 9 bases. This CDR3 contains 12 residues. In DNA form, the CDR3 reads TGCAGTGCTAGTGAGGGGGGTCAGCCCCAGCATTTT. Translation gives CSASEGGQPQHF.

V and J are TRBV25-1 and TRBJ1-4; D uncertain. The CDR3 extends over 11 amino acids. Germline V gene sequence: CDR1 MGHDK, CDR2 SYGVNS. V was pared by 4 bases and J by 10 bases, with 7 bases between. For the CDR3, the DNA is TGTGCCAGCAGTGGGGCCCGAAAACTGTTTTTT. It is translated as CASSGARKLFF.

This clone has only one observation. As DNA, the CDR3 is TGTGCCAGCAGCACCACGGGGGGAGAGACCCAGTACTTC. It encodes CASSTTGGETQYF. The J gene is TRBJ2-5, the V gene TRBV7-6, with TRBD2 matching 7 bases. This CDR3 is built from 13 residues. Germline V gene lookup returns CDR1 SGHVS and CDR2 FNYEAQ. With 5 bases clipped from V and 4 bases from J, the junction kept 4 bases outside the gene matches.

The chain is built from TRBV9 and TRBJ1-1; weak D call: TRBD1 (6 bases). Trimming shortened V by 4 bases and J by 5 bases, and 18 bases separated the two germline ends. Germline V gene data show CDR1 as SGDLS and CDR2 as YYNGEE. This CDR3 contains 15 residues. The CDR3 here is CASSSLAGAVTEAFF. As DNA, the CDR3 is TGTGCCAGCAGCAGCCTGGCAGGGGCGGTAACTGAAGCTTTCTTT.

The genes are TRBV28 and TRBJ1-6; no definite D call. Trimming took 6 bases from V and 6 from J, leaving 9 bases between them. This CDR3 has 13 residues. Germline CDR1 MDHEN, CDR2 SYDVKM. DNA for the CDR3: TGTGCCAGCAGCCTCGTGCGTAATTCACCCCTCCACTTT. It codes for CASSLVRNSPLHF. The whole variable domain, remainder taken from reference TRBV28 and TRBJ1-6, is DVKVTQSSRYLVKRTGEKVFLECVQDMDHENMFWYRQDPGLGLRLIYFSYDVKMKEKGDIPEGYSVSREKKERFSLILESASTNQTSMYLCASSLVRNSPLHFGNGTRLTVT.

The chain uses TRBV6-5 and TRBJ1-4, with a possible D match to TRBD1 (5 bases). The CDR3 sequence is 15 residues long. Germline V CDR1 and CDR2: MNHEY, SVGAGI. Trimming took off 2 bases at V and 7 bases at J, with 14 bases between the two ends. Written as DNA, the CDR3 is TGTGCCAGCAGTTACGCCCCGGGGGGAGGTGAAAAACTGTTTTTT. Protein product: CASSYAPGGGEKLFF.

This clone was seen a few times. V usage is TRBV12-5 and J usage is TRBJ2-7; D is possibly TRBD2 (7 bases). Trimming took 7 bases from V and 1 from J, leaving 17 bases between them. The CDR3 is made up of 15 amino acids. Germline CDR1 and CDR2: LGHNT and FRNRAP. The CDR3: CASVPGGTYSYEQYF. CDR3 nucleotides: TGTGCTAGTGTCCCGGGGGGCACGTATTCCTACGAGCAGTACTTC. The whole variable domain, remainder taken from reference TRBV12-5 and TRBJ2-7, is DARVTQTPRHKVTEMGQEVTMRCQPILGHNTVFWYRQTMMQGLELLAYFRNRAPLDDSGMPKDRFSAEMPDATLATLKIQPSEPRDSAVYFCASVPGGTYSYEQYFGPGTRLTVT.

This chain connects TRBV7-2 to TRBJ1-1; unclear D gene. Germline loops: CDR1 SGHTA, CDR2 FQGNSA. This CDR3 region has 14 residues. V lost 4 bases and J lost 3, with 12 bases in between. In nucleotides, the CDR3 is TGTGCCAGCAGCTCAAGACCCGGGGACACTGAAGCTTTCTTT. This codes for CASSSRPGDTEAFF. Filled out from reference TRBV7-2 and TRBJ1-1, the complete variable domain reads GAGVSQSPSNKVTEKGKDVELRCDPISGHTALYWYRQSLGQGLEFLIYFQGNSAPDKSGLPSDRFSAERTGGSVSTLTIQRTQQEDSAVYLCASSSRPGDTEAFFGQGTRLTVV.

The rearrangement uses TRBV3-1 (or the pseudogene TRBV3-2) and TRBJ2-3; the match to TRBD2 covers 8 bases. The ends lost 3 bases at V and 3 bases at J; junction bases unmatched: 8. Germline V gene lookup returns CDR1 LGHDT and CDR2 YNNKEL (reference sequence). The CDR3 runs to 16 residues. CDR3 protein: CASSQVLAGGTDTQYF. Written as DNA, the CDR3 is TGTGCCAGCAGCCAGGTCCTAGCGGGTGGAACAGATACGCAGTATTTT.

The V and J genes are TRBV15 and TRBJ2-5, with 11 bases identical to TRBD2. V was clipped by 5 bases and J by 5 bases; unmatched bases: 16. Per germline, CDR1 LNHNV and CDR2 YYDKDF (reference sequence). The CDR3 sequence is 18 residues long. The CDR3 region is CATSARGVAGGLRETQYF. CDR3 sequence (DNA): TGTGCCACCAGCGCCCGAGGCGTAGCGGGGGGGCTGCGGGAGACCCAGTACTTC.

This chain links TRBV15 with TRBJ1-3; D is unresolved. The CDR3 is 16 residues long. The germline CDR1 and CDR2 sequences are LNHNV and YYDKDF (reference sequence). The V and J ends lost 0 bases and 4 bases respectively, with 13 bases between them. The CDR3 is CATSRDLSRWGNTIYF. The CDR3 region has the DNA TGTGCCACCAGCAGAGATCTGTCGCGTTGGGGAAACACCATATATTTT.

This clone was found a few times. J is TRBJ2-7 and V is TRBV7-3, with 7 positions matching TRBD2. The length of the CDR3 is 14 residues. V lost 2 bases and J lost 7; bases outside the gene matches: 8. Germline V gives CDR1 SGHTA, CDR2 FQGTGA. The CDR3 is CASSLGAGVWEQYF. Written as DNA, the CDR3 is TGTGCCAGCAGCTTAGGCGCGGGGGTTTGGGAGCAGTACTTC.